These 25 T cell receptor beta chains came from one sample sequenced in a study of monozygotic twins with inflammatory bowel disease. For each CDR3 protein, TCRdb gives one entry from its re-call of the 5' RACE reads, without DNA. Here the sample table reports approximately 400,000 distinct CDR3 sequences. The sequencing input was blood. These TCRs come from a human donor with ulcerative colitis or Crohn's disease, or a healthy co-twin of an affected twin (not recorded which).

The chain links TRBV5-4 to TRBJ2-7; the D gene TCRdb calls, TRBD2, cannot be checked with no DNA. Germline V gene sequence: CDR1 SGHNT, CDR2 YYREEE (reference sequence). The CDR3 consists of 16 residues. CDR3: CASSSISSGSSYEQYF. The full variable domain, its missing parts supplied by reference TRBV5-4 and TRBJ2-7, is ETGVTQSPTHLIKTRGQQVTLRCSSQSGHNTVSWYQQALGQGPQFIFQYYREEENGRGNFPPRFSGLQFPNYSSELNVNALELDDSALYLCASSSISSGSSYEQYFGPGTRLTVT.

J is TRBJ2-3 and V is TRBV5-1; TCRdb's D call, TRBD1, is unchecked because there is no DNA. From germline, CDR1 is SGHRS and CDR2 YFSETQ. The CDR3 is 15 residues long. The chain's CDR3 is CASSPLALLTDTQYF. The full variable domain, with the rest looked up from reference TRBV5-1 and TRBJ2-3, is KAGVTQTPRYLIKTRGQQVTLSCSPISGHRSVSWYQQTPGQGLQFLFEYFSETQRNKGNFPGRFSGRQFSNSRSEMNVSTLELGDSALYLCASSPLALLTDTQYFGPGTRLTVL.

This chain connects TRBV12-3 or TRBV12-4 to TRBJ1-2. The CDR3 consists of 13 residues. CDR3 in amino acids: CASSLRHQPGYTF.

The CDR3: CAISESGAKETQYF. This chain connects TRBV10-3 to TRBJ2-5; TCRdb outputs TRBD1, but without DNA this stays unchecked. The length of the CDR3 is 14 residues. In germline, CDR1 is ENHRY, CDR2 SYGVKD.

The J gene is TRBJ1-1, the V gene TRBV2; TCRdb proposes TRBD1, but this gene call is untestable without DNA. The CDR3 length is 17 residues. From germline, CDR1 is SNHLY and CDR2 FYNNEI. The chain's CDR3 is CASSERGMRVGSTEAFF. Full variable domain (remainder filled in from reference TRBV2 and TRBJ1-1): EPEVTQTPSHQVTQMGQEVILRCVPISNHLYFYWYRQILGQKVEFLVSFYNNEISEKSEIFDDQFSVERPDGSNFTLKIRSTKLEDSAMYFCASSERGMRVGSTEAFFGQGTRLTVV.

This chain connects TRBV29-1 to TRBJ2-7. This CDR3 is 13 amino acids long. Germline CDR1 SQVTM, CDR2 ANQGSEA. CDR3 sequence reads: CSVKHPRDYEQYF.

V and J are TRBV29-1 and TRBJ2-3; TCRdb names TRBD1, which stays unverified in the absence of DNA. The germline gives CDR1 SQVTM, CDR2 ANQGSEA. This CDR3 has 14 amino acids. This CDR3 reads CSVDLGVSGDTQYF.

The chain employs TRBV19 and TRBJ2-5. Germline V gene lookup returns CDR1 LNHDA and CDR2 SQIVND (reference sequence). The CDR3 sequence is 11 residues long. CDR3 sequence: CASSYEETQYF.

V is TRBV14 and J is TRBJ2-4; TCRdb designates TRBD2, a call that cannot be tested without DNA. Germline V gene lookup returns CDR1 SGHDN and CDR2 FVKESK. This CDR3 comprises 15 residues. The CDR3 spells CASSQDGPSLNMQYF.

This rearrangement joins TRBV19 to TRBJ1-1; the TCRdb call, TRBD1, lacks DNA for checking. CDR3 length: 18 residues. In germline, CDR1 is LNHDA, CDR2 SQIVND (reference sequence). The CDR3 region is CASSTRLGRGRMNTEAFF. The full variable domain, completed using reference TRBV19 and TRBJ1-1, is DGGITQSPKYLFRKEGQNVTLSCEQNLNHDAMYWYRQDPGQGLRLIYYSQIVNDFQKGDIAEGYSVSREKKESFPLTVTSAQKNPTAFYLCASSTRLGRGRMNTEAFFGQGTRLTVV.

The chain links TRBV27 to TRBJ2-3; without DNA, the TCRdb call of TRBD2 cannot be checked. The CDR3 is 17 residues long. The germline CDR1 and CDR2 sequences are MNHEY and SMNVEV (reference sequence). This CDR3 is CASSFQGLAGGGDTQYF.

This chain links TRBV20-1 with TRBJ2-1. The CDR3 runs 14 residues. Germline V CDR1 and CDR2: DFQATT, SNEGSKA (reference sequence). CDR3 in amino acids: CSAKRSGFNDEQFF.

The rearrangement uses TRBV5-1 and TRBJ2-3; without DNA, the TCRdb call of TRBD1 cannot be checked. CDR3 length: 13 amino acids. Germline assignment: CDR1 SGHRS and CDR2 YFSETQ. CDR3 residues: CASNRGYTNTQYF.

The chain uses TRBV19 and TRBJ1-1. Germline V lookup: CDR1 LNHDA, CDR2 SQIVND (reference sequence). CDR3 size: 12 residues. CDR3 residues: CASSIVNTEAFF. Filled out from reference TRBV19 and TRBJ1-1, the complete variable domain reads DGGITQSPKYLFRKEGQNVTLSCEQNLNHDAMYWYRQDPGQGLRLIYYSQIVNDFQKGDIAEGYSVSREKKESFPLTVTSAQKNPTAFYLCASSIVNTEAFFGQGTRLTVV.

The chain employs TRBV29-1 and TRBJ2-7; as DNA is missing, the TRBD2 call by TCRdb cannot be tested. This CDR3 comprises 11 residues. The germline V gene encodes CDR1 SQVTM and CDR2 ANQGSEA. CDR3 region: CSAGGSDEQYF.

The chain has TRBV7-2 and TRBJ2-1; lacking DNA, the TRBD2 call made by TCRdb goes unchecked. Germline V gives CDR1 SGHTA, CDR2 FQGNSA. The CDR3 runs 16 residues. The CDR3 is CASSLSWTSGYNEQFF.

The chain's CDR3 is CSARDQTSGSGRANNEQFF. The chain links TRBV20-1 to TRBJ2-1; TCRdb proposes TRBD2, but this gene call is untestable without DNA. Germline-derived CDR1 and CDR2 are DFQATT and SNEGSKA (reference sequence). The CDR3 totals 19 residues.

The chain carries TRBV5-1 and TRBJ1-5; TCRdb gives TRBD1 as the D gene, but with no DNA this cannot be confirmed. The germline CDR1 and CDR2 sequences are SGHRS and YFSETQ. CDR3 length: 16 amino acids. The CDR3 region is CASSPGQGHSNQPQHF.

This chain's CDR3 is CATSRQDLTSVQETQYF. This chain joins TRBV15 and TRBJ2-5; absent DNA, TCRdb's TRBD2 call cannot be checked. CDR1 is LNHNV and CDR2 is YYDKDF in the germline V gene (reference sequence). The CDR3 loop spans 17 amino acids.

This chain connects TRBV7-6 to TRBJ2-1; TCRdb returns TRBD2, unconfirmable since there is no DNA. The CDR3 length is 16 residues. Looked up from germline, CDR1 is SGHVS and CDR2 is FNYEAQ. Here the CDR3 reads CASSLAPREADYEQFF. The variable domain in full, with the rest retrieved from reference TRBV7-6 and TRBJ2-1, is GAGVSQSPRYKVTKRGQDVALRCDPISGHVSLYWYRQALGQGPEFLTYFNYEAQQDKSGLPNDRFSAERPEGSISTLTIQRTEQRDSAMYRCASSLAPREADYEQFFGPGTRLTVL.

The chain joins TRBV7-9 to TRBJ1-5; the TRBD1 assignment by TCRdb is unverifiable without DNA. Germline CDR1 and CDR2: SEHNR and FQNEAQ (reference sequence). This CDR3 is 14 amino acids long. CDR3 loop: CASSLGIGNQPQHF.

The chain has TRBV24-1 and TRBJ2-5; as DNA is missing, the TRBD1 call by TCRdb cannot be tested. The CDR3 runs 16 residues. Germline CDR1 and CDR2: KGHDR and SFDVKD. The CDR3 is CATSDFSGTGPETQYF.

CDR3 residues: CASSQAWGKVGEQFF. The chain carries TRBV14 and TRBJ2-1. Per germline, CDR1 SGHDN and CDR2 FVKESK. CDR3 size: 15 residues.

CDR3 residues: CSASGPRSGSSYNEQFF. V is TRBV20-1 and J is TRBJ2-1; TCRdb's D gene call, TRBD2, goes unchecked for lack of DNA. The length of the CDR3 is 17 residues. Germline V CDR1 and CDR2: DFQATT, SNEGSKA (reference sequence).

The J gene is TRBJ1-1, the V gene TRBV29-1; TCRdb lists TRBD1, though no DNA is available to test this call. The CDR3 extends over 16 amino acids. Germline values: CDR1 SQVTM, CDR2 ANQGSEA. This chain's CDR3 is CSVEDYYGTRHTEAFF.